This T cell receptor beta chain was documented in a study of T cell repertoires in cytomegalovirus infection. Study overall: Shared public TCR beta signatures pointed to both CMV infection and a matching HLA type.

This clonotype was detected only a few times. Each CDR3 protein gets one entry after TCRdb re-called the reads with MiXCR. The sample lists approximately 290,000 distinct CDR3 sequences, 20% to 30% occurring once. The CDR3 contains 14 residues. Trimming cost V 0 bases and J 3 bases, with 8 bases left between them. CDR1 is SNHLY and CDR2 is FYNNEI in the germline V gene. The specimen was PBMCs. This clonotype was obtained from a human donor in good health (CMV status not recorded). Some clones in this sample may be carry-over from other donors' samples. The chain links TRBV2 to TRBJ1-1, with D possibly being TRBD1 (5 bases). The CDR3 region is CASSEALGDTEAFF. The CDR3 DNA is TGTGCCAGCAGTGAAGCGCTAGGGGACACTGAAGCTTTCTTT.